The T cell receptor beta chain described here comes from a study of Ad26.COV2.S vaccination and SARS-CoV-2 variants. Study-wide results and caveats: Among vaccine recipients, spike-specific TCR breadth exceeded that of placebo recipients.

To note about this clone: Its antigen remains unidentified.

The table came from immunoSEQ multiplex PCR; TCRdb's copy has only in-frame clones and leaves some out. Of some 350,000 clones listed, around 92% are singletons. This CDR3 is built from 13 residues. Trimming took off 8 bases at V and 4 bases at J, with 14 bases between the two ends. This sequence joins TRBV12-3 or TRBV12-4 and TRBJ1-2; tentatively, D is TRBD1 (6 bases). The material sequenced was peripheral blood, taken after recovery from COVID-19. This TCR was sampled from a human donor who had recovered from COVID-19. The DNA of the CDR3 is TGTGCCAGCGGCCCACGAGGGGGCTATGGCTACACCTTC. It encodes CASGPRGGYGYTF.